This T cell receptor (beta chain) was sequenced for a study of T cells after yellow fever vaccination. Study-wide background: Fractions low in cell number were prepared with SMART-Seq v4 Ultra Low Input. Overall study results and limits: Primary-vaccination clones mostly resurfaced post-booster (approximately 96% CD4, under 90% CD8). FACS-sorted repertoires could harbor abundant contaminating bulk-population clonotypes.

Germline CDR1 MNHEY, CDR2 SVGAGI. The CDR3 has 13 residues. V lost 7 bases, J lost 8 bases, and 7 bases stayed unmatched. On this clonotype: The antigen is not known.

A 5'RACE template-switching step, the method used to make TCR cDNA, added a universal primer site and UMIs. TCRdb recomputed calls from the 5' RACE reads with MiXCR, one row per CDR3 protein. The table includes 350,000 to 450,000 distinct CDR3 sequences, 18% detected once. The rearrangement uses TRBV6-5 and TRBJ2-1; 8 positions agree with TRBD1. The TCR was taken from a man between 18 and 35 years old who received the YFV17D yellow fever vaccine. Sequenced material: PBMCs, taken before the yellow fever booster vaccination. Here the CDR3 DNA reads TGTGCCAGCAATAACGACAGGGGCCATGAGCAGTTCTTC. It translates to CASNNDRGHEQFF.